This passage covers 3 T cell receptor beta chains from one sample sequenced in a study of blood T cell repertoires in COVID-19. Clones were sequenced by immunoSEQ multiplex PCR, and TCRdb holds only the in-frame ones, with some missing. In the table there are 100,000 to 150,000 clones, 78% of which are singletons. Sequences were obtained from peripheral blood. Source of these receptors: a man aged 70-80 years with acute or convalescent COVID-19.

The V call is TRBV9, the J call TRBJ2-7, with D possibly TRBD2 on 5 matching bases. CDR3 length: 14 residues. Trimming pared 4 bases from V and 0 bases from J, leaving 11 bases between. CDR1 is SGDLS and CDR2 is YYNGEE in the germline V gene. The CDR3 loop reads CASSPGRSSYEQYF. The CDR3, as DNA: TGTGCCAGCAGCCCTGGGAGAAGCTCCTACGAGCAGTACTTC.

The V and J genes are TRBV5-4 and TRBJ2-5, with 12 positions matching TRBD1. CDR3 length equals 17 residues. Trimming cost V 0 bases and J 5 bases; bases outside gene matches: 8. CDR1 and CDR2 from the germline V gene are SGHNT and YYREEE (reference sequence). As DNA, the CDR3 is TGTGCCAGCAGCTTGGCTCGGGACAGGGGGCTCCTGGAGACCCAGTACTTC. Its translation: CASSLARDRGLLETQYF.

This chain uses TRBV7-9 with TRBJ1-2; 8 bases are shared with TRBD1. The V segment lost 1 base and the J segment 7 bases; nucleotides outside the gene matches: 8. The germline CDR1 and CDR2 sequences are SEHNR and FQNEAQ (reference sequence). The CDR3 has 15 residues. CDR3 bases: TGTGCCAGCAGCTTAGTGCGGCAGGGGGCTGGTGGCTACACCTTC. Its translation is CASSLVRQGAGGYTF.